This T cell receptor beta chain emerged from a study of cytomegalovirus exposure and HLA in healthy donors. About the study: Of all 400 or so donors who were genotyped, under 90% belonged to the Caucasian-associated ancestry cluster.

The PCR contained 60 Vbeta and 13 Jbeta primers. Only in-frame clones appear in the TCRdb table, and some are missing; sequencing was by immunoSEQ multiplex PCR. The sample lists about 120,000 clones, roughly 82% occurring once. The study, taken as a whole, reports: Sequencing likely caused a cluster of highly shared sequence variants. Common viral pathogens seemed to be connected with several of the most significant clusters, according to a later analysis.

This clone was recorded a few times. Antigen specificity is unknown. Germline trimming cut 1 base from V and 5 bases from J; bases unmatched to any gene: 10. Looked up from germline, CDR1 is SGHTS and CDR2 is YDEGEE. The CDR3 consists of 17 residues. Sample: PBMCs. V is TRBV5-8 and J is TRBJ2-3; 10 bases line up with TRBD2. This TCR derives from a woman in her 40s in good health and CMV-seropositive. The CDR3 here is CASSLPLLAGARDTQYF. CDR3 DNA sequence: TGTGCCAGCAGCTTGCCTCTGCTAGCGGGAGCGCGAGATACGCAGTATTTT.